The clone carrying this T cell receptor beta chain was seen at least ten times. Antigen: not known. Using its own MiXCR run on the 5' RACE reads, TCRdb lists one record per CDR3 protein. The sample holds some 180,000 distinct CDR3 sequences, approximately 17% seen once. The data stem from a study of T-cell memory formation after mild COVID-19. Study details: TCR clusters were mostly confined to one donor each. Notes on the study in general: Whether second-wave clones peaking at day 37 were SARS-CoV-2 specific went unconfirmed. The appearance of some responding clones in pre-infection memory suggested that cross-reactive memory joined. Day 15 to 85 contracting clones showed balanced CD4/CD8; day 15 to 37 expanders favored CD4+.

This CDR3 contains 15 residues. Germline V lookup: CDR1 DFQATT, CDR2 SNEGSKA (reference sequence). Losses at the gene ends were 2 bases for V and 3 bases for J; bases not matched to a gene: 9. The specimen was PBMCs or a T cell subset sorted from them (not recorded which). The chain uses TRBV20-1 and TRBJ2-7, with 8 nucleotides matching TRBD1. The receptor comes from a man aged 18 to 30 who had mild COVID-19 (a few samples of this study predate the infection). Cell type and time point are not known. The CDR3 is CSARIPTGVDYEQYF. CDR3 DNA: TGCAGTGCTAGAATCCCGACAGGGGTAGACTACGAGCAGTACTTC.